This T cell receptor beta chain was profiled in a study of Graves' ophthalmopathy and Graves' hyperthyroidism. Symptoms, serum thyroxine and TRAb, thyroid ultrasound, and orbital computed tomography formed the diagnostic basis. Around 9.9 ml of fresh blood yielded the PBMCs by density gradient. Amplification targeted the TCR beta CDR3 regions, with RNA transcripts as the source material. HTBI primers were employed in first-round RT-PCR, then a second-round multiplex PCR followed. Via MiXCR, TCRdb re-called the multiplex PCR reads, giving one row per CDR3 protein. The sample holds about 620,000 distinct CDR3 sequences; about a fifth are singletons and the top ten take more than 5.5%. This clonotype was counted ten times or more. Sequenced: peripheral blood. The sequence was obtained from a young woman with stable Graves' hyperthyroidism. Some clones in this sample may be carry-over from other donors' samples.

This chain's CDR3 is CASSGPRLVEQYF. The CDR3 DNA follows: TGTGCCAGCTCCGGGCCCCGACTGGTCGAGCAGTACTTC. This sequence joins TRBV7-6 and TRBJ2-7; D is undetermined. The germline V gene encodes CDR1 SGHVS and CDR2 FNYEAQ. CDR3 length: 13 amino acids. Deletions cut 8 bases from V and 6 bases from J, with 17 bases between.